The 15 T cell receptor beta chains presented below share a single source sample, sequenced in a study of OX40 agonist ivuxolimab in advanced cancers. Assay: immunoSEQ multiplex PCR; the TCRdb copy retains only in-frame clones and omits some. This table holds over 55,000 clones, roughly 90% found once. Sequencing was performed on CD4+ or CD8+ T cells sorted from blood, taken in a trial of the OX40 agonist ivuxolimab. The receptors originated from an adult with an advanced solid tumor such as melanoma, head and neck, liver or kidney cancer.

This chain joins TRBV18 and TRBJ2-2; 8 bases map to TRBD1. J was trimmed by 0 bases and V by 8 bases; bases with no gene match: 5. CDR1 and CDR2 from the germline V gene are KGHSH and LQKENI. The CDR3 is 15 amino acids. The DNA of the CDR3 is TGTGCCAGCACCGGACAGGGAACGAACACCGGGGAGCTGTTTTTT. The encoded protein is CASTGQGTNTGELFF.

In DNA form, the CDR3 reads TGTGCCAGCAGCCCTCGAGGTAGCGGTCCCTCGGGCTCCTACAATGAGCAGTTCTTC. Its protein product is CASSPRGSGPSGSYNEQFF. This chain links TRBV11-3 with TRBJ2-1, with D perhaps TRBD2 (6 bases). The CDR3 sequence is 19 residues long. Trimming took off 5 bases at V and 0 bases at J, with 23 bases between the two ends. Germline V gene lookup returns CDR1 SGHNT and CDR2 YENEEA. The full variable domain, rest sourced from reference TRBV11-3 and TRBJ2-1, is EAGVVQSPRYKIIEKKQPVAFWCNPISGHNTLYWYLQNLGQGPELLIRYENEEAVDDSQLPKDRFSAERLKGVDSTLKIQPAELGDSAVYLCASSPRGSGPSGSYNEQFFGPGTRLTVL.

In DNA form, the CDR3 reads TGCGCCAGCGGGGGACTAGCGGGAGGCTCAGATACGCAGTATTTT. Amino acid sequence: CASGGLAGGSDTQYF. The gene calls are TRBV4-1 and TRBJ2-3; the match to TRBD2 covers 15 bases. V lost 8 bases to trimming and J lost 4 bases; unmatched junction nucleotides: 4. Germline loops: CDR1 MGHRA, CDR2 YSYEKL. The CDR3 contains 15 residues.

The V and J genes are TRBV20-1 and TRBJ2-3; D gene unclear. Germline V gene sequence: CDR1 DFQATT, CDR2 SNEGSKA (reference sequence). The CDR3 loop spans 11 amino acids. This CDR3 reads CCQQITDTQYF. CDR3 in DNA: TGCTGTCAACAAATCACAGATACGCAGTATTTT.

This rearrangement joins TRBV7-2 to TRBJ2-3; TRBD2 is a possible D gene (6 bases). Trimming left V 5 bases short and J 0 bases short, with 15 bases between. The CDR3 is 16 residues long. Germline loops: CDR1 SGHTA, CDR2 FQGNSA. The CDR3 loop reads CASSPGTHRSTDTQYF. The CDR3 nucleotides are TGTGCCAGCAGCCCCGGGACTCACAGGAGCACAGATACGCAGTATTTT.

The chain employs TRBV11-2 and TRBJ2-3; 12 bases line up with TRBD2. The CDR3 contains 16 residues. The junction had 8 bases not matched to a gene; V was cut back by 5 bases and J by 5 bases. The V gene's germline CDR1 is SGHAT and CDR2 FQNNGV. The CDR3 coding sequence is TGTGCCAGCAGCCAGGCTAGCGGGGGGGAAGGAGATACGCAGTATTTT. Translating it yields CASSQASGGEGDTQYF. Full variable domain (rest looked up from reference TRBV11-2 and TRBJ2-3): EAGVAQSPRYKIIEKRQSVAFWCNPISGHATLYWYQQILGQGPKLLIQFQNNGVVDDSQLPKDRFSAERLKGVDSTLKIQPAKLEDSAVYLCASSQASGGEGDTQYFGPGTRLTVL.

The V gene is TRBV10-3, the J gene TRBJ2-2, with D unclear. Germline CDR1 and CDR2: ENHRY and SYGVKD. The CDR3 runs 12 residues. Trimming left V 3 bases short and J 3 bases short, with 2 bases between. CDR3 amino acids: CAISDDTGELFF. The DNA of the CDR3 is TGTGCCATCAGTGATGACACCGGGGAGCTGTTTTTT.

V usage is TRBV5-1 and J usage is TRBJ2-3; D could derive from TRBD1 or TRBD2 (7 bases each). This CDR3 is 15 amino acids long. Germline-derived CDR1 and CDR2 are SGHRS and YFSETQ. Trimming stripped 8 bases from V and 2 bases from J, with 18 bases between. The CDR3 DNA sequence: TGCGCCAGTGGCCCCAGGGGGGGGTTCACAGATACGCAGTATTTT. Amino acid sequence: CASGPRGGFTDTQYF.

The chain recombines TRBV5-1 with TRBJ1-4, with 7 bases that match TRBD1. The CDR3 is 16 residues long. CDR1 and CDR2 (germline): SGHRS, YFSETQ. V trimming: 0 bases; J trimming: 5 bases; junction bases outside the gene matches: 7. CDR3 DNA sequence: TGCGCCAGCAGCTTGGACGCGGCAGGGGGGAATGAAAAACTGTTTTTT. Protein: CASSLDAAGGNEKLFF. Together with reference TRBV5-1 and TRBJ1-4, the CDR3 gives the full variable domain: KAGVTQTPRYLIKTRGQQVTLSCSPISGHRSVSWYQQTPGQGLQFLFEYFSETQRNKGNFPGRFSGRQFSNSRSEMNVSTLELGDSALYLCASSLDAAGGNEKLFFGSGTQLSVL.

This chain joins TRBV7-9 and TRBJ2-3; D gene ambiguous. The CDR3 sequence is 11 residues long. Germline-derived CDR1 and CDR2 are SEHNR and FQNEAQ (reference sequence). V shed 5 bases and J shed 2 bases, with 2 bases lying between them. CDR3 residues: CASSDTDTQYF. CDR3 bases: TGTGCCAGCAGCGACACAGATACGCAGTATTTT. The full variable domain, with the rest looked up from reference TRBV7-9 and TRBJ2-3, is DTGVSQNPRHKITKRGQNVTFRCDPISEHNRLYWYRQTLGQGPEFLTYFQNEAQLEKSRLLSDRFSAERPKGSFSTLEIQRTEQGDSAMYLCASSDTDTQYFGPGTRLTVL.

The chain links TRBV27 to TRBJ2-5, with 9 bases fitting TRBD2. The end of the DNA aligns better with TRBJ2-7, so the J call may be wrong. Germline V lookup: CDR1 MNHEY, CDR2 SMNVEV (reference sequence). CDR3 length: 14 residues. CDR3 nucleotide sequence: TGTGCCAGCAAGGCGGGAGGGGCCCCCTACGAGCAGTACTTC. Translation: CASKAGGAPYEQYF.

This clone has just one count. J is TRBJ2-1 and V is TRBV7-3; D possibly uses TRBD1 or TRBD2 (5 bases each). Trimming cost V 5 bases and J 9 bases, with 20 bases left between them. The CDR3 has 15 amino acids. Germline V gene lookup returns CDR1 SGHTA and CDR2 FQGTGA. CDR3 in amino acids: CASSPSRDLAGEQFF. In DNA, the CDR3 is TGTGCCAGCAGCCCGTCCCGGGACCTGGCAGGTGAGCAGTTCTTC.

J is TRBJ2-5 and V is TRBV10-2; D may match TRBD1 or TRBD2 (7 bases each). Trimming left V 11 bases short and J 4 bases short, with 14 bases between. Germline V gives CDR1 WSHSY, CDR2 SAAADI. This CDR3 is 12 amino acids long. The CDR3: CASSGGVETQYF. DNA of the CDR3: TGCGCCTCTTCAGGGGGGGTAGAGACCCAGTACTTC.

The CDR3 spells CASSIDLQTGGYGYTF. CDR3 sequence (DNA): TGTGCCAGTAGTATAGACCTCCAAACAGGGGGATATGGCTACACCTTC. V is TRBV19 and J is TRBJ1-2; 8 positions match TRBD1. V shed 0 bases and J 5 bases; nucleotides not matched to a gene: 8. The CDR3 spans 16 residues. Germline CDR1 is LNHDA and CDR2 is SQIVND (reference sequence).

The rearrangement uses TRBV10-1 and TRBJ2-2; no clear D gene. Germline loops: CDR1 WNHNN, CDR2 SYGVQD (reference sequence). V lost 0 bases and J lost 12, with 11 bases in between. CDR3 length equals 13 residues. CDR3 sequence: CASSESRASQLFF. The CDR3, as DNA: TGCGCCAGCAGTGAGTCACGAGCCTCGCAGCTGTTTTTT.